The 8 T cell receptor beta chains reported below all come from one sample, sequenced in a study of blood T cell repertoires in COVID-19. Clones were read by immunoSEQ multiplex PCR, and TCRdb kept only the in-frame ones, dropping some. Of approximately 54,000 clones listed, 75% to 85% are singletons. Sequenced material: peripheral blood. These receptor sequences come from a woman aged 55-75 years with acute or convalescent COVID-19.

The genes are TRBV28 and TRBJ1-1, with D unclear. Germline CDR1 reads MDHEN; CDR2 reads SYDVKM. The CDR3 contains 13 residues. Trimming cost V 10 bases and J 0 bases, with 12 bases left between them. The CDR3 region has the DNA TGTGCCACCAACACGGGAATGAACACTGAAGCTTTCTTT. Protein sequence: CATNTGMNTEAFF.

Here the CDR3 DNA reads TGTGCCAGCAGTCAGCCGGGACAGGGGCAAGAGACCCAGTACTTC. This codes for CASSQPGQGQETQYF. The chain joins TRBV28 to TRBJ2-5, with TRBD1 identical over 10 bases. The CDR3 covers 15 residues. V was pared by 5 bases and J by 2 bases, with 5 bases of the junction left unmatched. CDR1 and CDR2 (germline): MDHEN, SYDVKM. Full variable domain (remainder filled in from reference TRBV28 and TRBJ2-5): DVKVTQSSRYLVKRTGEKVFLECVQDMDHENMFWYRQDPGLGLRLIYFSYDVKMKEKGDIPEGYSVSREKKERFSLILESASTNQTSMYLCASSQPGQGQETQYFGPGTRLLVL.

This clone was seen a few times. The chain recombines TRBV2 with TRBJ2-7, with D tentatively TRBD2 (5 bases). The CDR3 covers 11 residues. Trimming pared 4 bases from V and 7 bases from J, leaving 8 bases between. In germline, CDR1 is SNHLY, CDR2 FYNNEI. The CDR3 DNA reads as TGTGCCAGCAGTGGTAGCGTTGAGCAGTACTTC. As protein: CASSGSVEQYF.

This clone was picked up one time. The genes are TRBV7-3 and TRBJ2-1; no reliable D call. Germline lookup yields CDR1 SGHTA and CDR2 FQGTGA. Trimming took off 4 bases at V and 4 bases at J, with 8 bases between the two ends. There are 13 residues in the CDR3. CDR3 region: CASSSHQYNEQFF. CDR3 in DNA: TGTGCCAGCAGCTCCCATCAGTACAATGAGCAGTTCTTC. Complete variable domain (other parts from reference TRBV7-3 and TRBJ2-1): GAGVSQTPSNKVTEKGKYVELRCDPISGHTALYWYRQSLGQGPEFLIYFQGTGAADDSGLPNDRFFAVRPEGSVSTLKIQRTERGDSAVYLCASSSHQYNEQFFGPGTRLTVL.

The CDR3 spells CASSQGRGAAGELFF. The CDR3 DNA reads TGTGCCAGCAGCCAAGGCCGGGGAGCGGCCGGGGAGCTGTTTTTT. V and J are TRBV3-1 (or the pseudogene TRBV3-2) and TRBJ2-2; D possibly corresponds to TRBD2 (5 bases). CDR1 LGHDT and CDR2 YNNKEL come from the germline V gene (reference sequence). CDR3 length: 15 amino acids. The V end lost 1 base, the J end lost 6 bases, and 12 bases lay between the germline ends.

The chain combines TRBV30 with TRBJ1-3; maybe TRBD1 (6 bases). The CDR3 has 15 amino acids. Germline CDR1 is GTSNPN and CDR2 is SVGIG (reference sequence). The V and J ends lost 5 bases and 0 bases respectively, with 14 bases between them. CDR3 DNA: TGTGCCTGGGGGGGACACTTGAGCTCTGGAAACACCATATATTTT. As protein: CAWGGHLSSGNTIYF.

V and J are TRBV7-2 and TRBJ2-5; weak D call: TRBD2 (5 bases). Trimming pared 2 bases from V and 1 base from J, leaving 8 bases between. The CDR3 consists of 14 residues. Germline loops: CDR1 SGHTA, CDR2 FQGNSA. The CDR3 here is CASSLRLAQETQYF. The CDR3 bases are TGTGCCAGCAGCTTAAGGCTAGCCCAAGAGACCCAGTACTTC.

This chain links TRBV28 with TRBJ2-3, with TRBD1 matching over 8 bases. The CDR3 is 15 residues long. The germline V gene has CDR1 MDHEN and CDR2 SYDVKM. V shed 6 bases, J shed 3 bases, and the junction held 8 bases outside the gene matches. CDR3 DNA: TGTGCCAGCAGCAGCGGACAGGGTGGGACAGATACGCAGTATTTT. Protein product: CASSSGQGGTDTQYF.